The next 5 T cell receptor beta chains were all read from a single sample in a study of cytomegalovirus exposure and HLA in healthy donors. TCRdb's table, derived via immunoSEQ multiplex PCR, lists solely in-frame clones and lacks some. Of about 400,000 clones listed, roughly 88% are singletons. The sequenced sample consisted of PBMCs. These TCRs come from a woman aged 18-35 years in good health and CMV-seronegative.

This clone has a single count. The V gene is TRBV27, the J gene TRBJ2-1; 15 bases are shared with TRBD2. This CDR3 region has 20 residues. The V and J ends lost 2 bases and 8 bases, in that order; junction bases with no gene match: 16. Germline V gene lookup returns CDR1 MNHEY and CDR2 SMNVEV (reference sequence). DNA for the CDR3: TGTGCCAGCAGTTTAATTGGGACAGTCCGGGGACTAGCGGGAGGCGATGAGCAGTTCTTC. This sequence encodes CASSLIGTVRGLAGGDEQFF.

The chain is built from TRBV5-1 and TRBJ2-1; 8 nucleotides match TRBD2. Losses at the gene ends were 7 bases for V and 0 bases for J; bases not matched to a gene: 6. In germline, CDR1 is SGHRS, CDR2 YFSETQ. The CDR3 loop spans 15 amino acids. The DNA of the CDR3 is TGCGCCAGCCGTGGAGCGGGGGCCTCCTACAATGAGCAGTTCTTC. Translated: CASRGAGASYNEQFF.

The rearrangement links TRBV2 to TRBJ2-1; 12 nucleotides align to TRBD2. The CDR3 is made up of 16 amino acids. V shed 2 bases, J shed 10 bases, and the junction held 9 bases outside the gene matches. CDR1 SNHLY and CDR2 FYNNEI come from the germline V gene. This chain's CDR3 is CASSERASGRVREQFF. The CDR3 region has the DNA TGTGCCAGCAGTGAAAGGGCTAGCGGGAGGGTTAGGGAGCAGTTCTTC.

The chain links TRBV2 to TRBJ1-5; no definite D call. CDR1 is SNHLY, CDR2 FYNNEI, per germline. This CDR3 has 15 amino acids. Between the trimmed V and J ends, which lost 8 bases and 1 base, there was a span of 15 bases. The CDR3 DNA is TGTGCCAGCTCTGGAGAAAGAACAAGCAATCAGCCCCAGCATTTT. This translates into CASSGERTSNQPQHF. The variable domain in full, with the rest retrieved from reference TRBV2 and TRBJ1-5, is EPEVTQTPSHQVTQMGQEVILRCVPISNHLYFYWYRQILGQKVEFLVSFYNNEISEKSEIFDDQFSVERPDGSNFTLKIRSTKLEDSAMYFCASSGERTSNQPQHFGDGTRLSIL.

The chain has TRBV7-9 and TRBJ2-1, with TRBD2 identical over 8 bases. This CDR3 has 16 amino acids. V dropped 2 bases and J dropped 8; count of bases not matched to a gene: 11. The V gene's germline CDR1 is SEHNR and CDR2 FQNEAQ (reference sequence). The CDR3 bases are TGTGCCAGCAGCTTAAGGAGGCAGCGGGAGTCGGATGAGCAGTTCTTC. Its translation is CASSLRRQRESDEQFF.